The clone carrying this T cell receptor (beta chain) turned up a few times. Its antigen is as yet unknown. This entry is derived from a study of cytomegalovirus exposure and HLA in healthy donors. General study findings and limits: Apart from CMV serostatus, no immune exposure information was available.

Germline assignment: CDR1 MNHNS and CDR2 SASEGT. V gave up 5 bases and J gave up 5 bases; unmatched junction bases: 4. The CDR3 is made up of 15 amino acids. The PCR was carried out with 60 Vbeta primers and 13 Jbeta primers. Libraries were prepared by immunoSEQ multiplex PCR; TCRdb keeps only in-frame clonotypes and omits some of them. The table records around 150,000 clones, roughly 82% of them present only once. The sequence was collected from a man aged 50 to 59 in good health and CMV-seropositive. The sample consisted of PBMCs. This chain links TRBV6-1 with TRBJ2-2; TRBD1 matches at 11 bases. CDR3 residues: CASSLDRGPTGELFF. CDR3 in DNA: TGTGCCAGCAGTTTGGACAGGGGGCCAACCGGGGAGCTGTTTTTT.